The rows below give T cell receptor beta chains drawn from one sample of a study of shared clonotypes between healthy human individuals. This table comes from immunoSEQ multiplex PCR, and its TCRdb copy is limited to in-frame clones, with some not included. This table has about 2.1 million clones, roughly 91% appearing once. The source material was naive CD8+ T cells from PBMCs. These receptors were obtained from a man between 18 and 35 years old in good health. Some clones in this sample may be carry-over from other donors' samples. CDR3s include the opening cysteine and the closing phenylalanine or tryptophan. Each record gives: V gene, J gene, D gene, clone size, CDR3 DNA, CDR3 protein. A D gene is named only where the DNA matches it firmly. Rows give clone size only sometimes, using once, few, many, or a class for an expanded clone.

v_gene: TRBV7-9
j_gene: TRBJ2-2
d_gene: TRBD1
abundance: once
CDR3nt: TGTGCCAGCAGCTCCCGGGACAGGGGTTACACCGGGGAGCTGTTTTTT
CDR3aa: CASSSRDRGYTGELFF

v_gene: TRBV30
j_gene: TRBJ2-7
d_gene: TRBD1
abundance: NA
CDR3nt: TGTGCCTGGAGGGAGGCGACAGGGGACCCCTACGAGCAGTACTTC
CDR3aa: CAWREATGDPYEQYF

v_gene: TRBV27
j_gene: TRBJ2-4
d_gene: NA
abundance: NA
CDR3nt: TGTGCCAGCAGTTTAAGGTTTGCCAAAAACATTCAGTACTTC
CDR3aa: CASSLRFAKNIQYF

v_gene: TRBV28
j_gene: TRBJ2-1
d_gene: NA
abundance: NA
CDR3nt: TGTGCCAGCAGTTTACTGGACCCTGACAGTGAGCAGTTCTTC
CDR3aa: CASSLLDPDSEQFF

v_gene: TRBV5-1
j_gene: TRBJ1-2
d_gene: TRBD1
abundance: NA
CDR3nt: TGCGCCAGCAGCTTGCCGGGACAGGGAGGATATGGCTACACCTTC
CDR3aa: CASSLPGQGGYGYTF

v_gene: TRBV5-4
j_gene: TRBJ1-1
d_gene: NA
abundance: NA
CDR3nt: TGTGCCAGCAGCTTGGATCTTGGGGACACTGAAGCTTTCTTT
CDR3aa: CASSLDLGDTEAFF

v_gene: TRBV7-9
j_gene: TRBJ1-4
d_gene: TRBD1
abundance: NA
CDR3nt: TGTGCCAGCAGCCCCCTGGACAGGGGTTACGAAAAACTGTTTTTT
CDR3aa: CASSPLDRGYEKLFF

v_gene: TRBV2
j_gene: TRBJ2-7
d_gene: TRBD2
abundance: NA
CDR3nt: TGTGCCAGCAGTGAAGTGTCTAGCGGGAGAGAAACCTACGAGCAGTACTTC
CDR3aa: CASSEVSSGRETYEQYF

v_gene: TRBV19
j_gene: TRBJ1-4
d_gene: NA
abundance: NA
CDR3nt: TGTGCCAGTAGTAAAAACAGATACCTAGCAACTAATGAAAAACTGTTTTTT
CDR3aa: CASSKNRYLATNEKLFF

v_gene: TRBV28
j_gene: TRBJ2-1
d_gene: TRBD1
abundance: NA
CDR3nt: TGTGCCAGCAGTTGGGGGGACAGGGTATACAATGAGCAGTTCTTC
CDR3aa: CASSWGDRVYNEQFF

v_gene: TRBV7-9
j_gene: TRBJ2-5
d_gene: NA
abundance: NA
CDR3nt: TGTGCCAGCAGCTTAGGACTACGGGAGACCCAGTACTTC
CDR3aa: CASSLGLRETQYF

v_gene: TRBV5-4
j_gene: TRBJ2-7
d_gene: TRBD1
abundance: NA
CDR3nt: TGTGCCAGCTCGTCCGGGACAGGGAACGAGCAGTACTTC
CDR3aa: CASSSGTGNEQYF

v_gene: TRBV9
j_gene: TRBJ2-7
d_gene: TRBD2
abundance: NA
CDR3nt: TGTGCCAGCAGCCCGAGCGGGAGGGCCGGGGGCGAGCAGTACTTC
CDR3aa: CASSPSGRAGGEQYF

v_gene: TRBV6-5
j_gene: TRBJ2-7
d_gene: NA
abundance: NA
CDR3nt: TGTGCCAGCAGTTACAGGGAAGTGGACGAGCAGTACTTC
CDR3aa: CASSYREVDEQYF

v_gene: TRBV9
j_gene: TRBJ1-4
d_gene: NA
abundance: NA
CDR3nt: TGTGCCAGCAGCGGGGGCGGCAGGCGGGACGAAAAACTGTTTTTT
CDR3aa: CASSGGGRRDEKLFF

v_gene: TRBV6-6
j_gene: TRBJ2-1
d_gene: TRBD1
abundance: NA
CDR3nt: TGTGCCAGCACCGCACCGGGCGGGACAGGGGGCAATGAGCAGTTCTTC
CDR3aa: CASTAPGGTGGNEQFF

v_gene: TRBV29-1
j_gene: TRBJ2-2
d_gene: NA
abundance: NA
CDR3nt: TGCAGCGTTGGGGGAACCGGGGAGCTGTTTTTT
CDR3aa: CSVGGTGELFF

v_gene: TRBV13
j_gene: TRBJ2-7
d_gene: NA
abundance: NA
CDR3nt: TGTGCCAGCAGCTCGGAGACGGGACGGATCCCGAGGGAGCAGTACTTC
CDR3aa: CASSSETGRIPREQYF

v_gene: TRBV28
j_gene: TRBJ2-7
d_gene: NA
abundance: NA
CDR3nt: TGTGCCAGCAGCCGACAGTACGAGCAGTACTTC
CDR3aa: CASSRQYEQYF

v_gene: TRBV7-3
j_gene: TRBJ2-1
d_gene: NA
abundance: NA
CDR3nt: TGTGCCAGCAGCTTAGAGTGGACTACAATTTACAATGAGCAGTTCTTC
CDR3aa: CASSLEWTTIYNEQFF

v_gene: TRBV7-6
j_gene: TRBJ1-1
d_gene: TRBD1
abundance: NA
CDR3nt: TGTGCCAGCAGCGCGGGACAGGTGAACACTGAAGCTTTCTTT
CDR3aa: CASSAGQVNTEAFF

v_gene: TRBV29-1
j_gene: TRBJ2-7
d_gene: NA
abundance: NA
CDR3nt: TGCAGCGGTGGGGTAAGCTCCTACGAGCAGTACTTC
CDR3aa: CSGGVSSYEQYF

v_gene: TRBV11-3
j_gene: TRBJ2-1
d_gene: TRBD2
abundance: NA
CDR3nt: TGTGCCAGCAGCTGGGGAGCGGGAGGGCCCCATGAGCAGTTCTTC
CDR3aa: CASSWGAGGPHEQFF

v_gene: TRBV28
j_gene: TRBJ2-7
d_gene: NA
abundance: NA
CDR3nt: TGTGCCAGCAGTCCCCGGGGATCCTCCTACGAGCAGTACTTC
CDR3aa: CASSPRGSSYEQYF

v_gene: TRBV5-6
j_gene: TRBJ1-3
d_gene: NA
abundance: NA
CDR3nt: TGTGCCAGCAGCGGCTGGGGCGGAAACACCATATATTTT
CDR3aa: CASSGWGGNTIYF

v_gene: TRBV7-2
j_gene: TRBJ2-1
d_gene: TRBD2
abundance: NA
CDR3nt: TGTGCCAGCAGCTTAGCCCCTAGCGGGAGCAATGAGCAGTTCTTC
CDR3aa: CASSLAPSGSNEQFF

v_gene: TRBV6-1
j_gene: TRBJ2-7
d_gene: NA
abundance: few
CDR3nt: TGTGCCAGCAGTCAGGTTCAGCTCTACGAGCAGTACTTC
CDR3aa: CASSQVQLYEQYF